These T cell receptor beta chains were read from a single sample in a study of Tregs in tolerant kidney transplant recipients. Which antigens these TCRs recognize remains unknown. The data were produced by immunoSEQ multiplex PCR, yet TCRdb's version contains in-frame clones alone and is incomplete. The data contain just over 15,000 clones, around 50% of them seen just once; the ten biggest clones take up 3% to 3.5%. The material was CD4+ T cells from blood cultured with allogeneic cells, obtained before the transplant. The source is a human patient who received a combined kidney and bone marrow transplant. Both conserved end residues are part of each CDR3. The order of the fields is J gene, D gene, V gene, clone size, CDR3 DNA, CDR3 protein. D genes are given only for firm matches. Only some rows state a clone size, as once, few, many or a class for expanded clones.

>TRBJ1-6|.|TRBV5-6|.
TGTGCCAGCAGCCCGGCGGGGAATTCACCCCTCCACTTT
CASSPAGNSPLHF
>TRBJ2-7|.|TRBV28|.
TGTGCCAGCAGAACACCCTACGAGCAGTACTTC
CASRTPYEQYF
>TRBJ2-5|TRBD2|TRBV2|.
TGTGCCAGCATGCCCCGACTAGCGGCTCAAGAGACCCAGTACTTC
CASMPRLAAQETQYF
>TRBJ1-6|.|TRBV6-6|.
TGTGCCAGCAGTTCCCACGCCGGAGGGAATTCACCCCTCCACTTT
CASSSHAGGNSPLHF
>TRBJ2-4|TRBD1|TRBV6-5|.
TGTGCCAGCGGAGACAGGGGGCTAACCAAAAACATTCAGTACTTC
CASGDRGLTKNIQYF
>TRBJ2-3|TRBD2|TRBV11-3|few
TGTGCCAGCAGCAAGAGCGGGAGTGGAGATACGCAGTATTTT
CASSKSGSGDTQYF
>TRBJ2-1|TRBD2|TRBV5-6|.
TGTGCCAGCAGCCCTACTAGCGGGGGGTATCATGAGCAGTTCTTC
CASSPTSGGYHEQFF
>TRBJ2-1|TRBD2|TRBV7-2|.
TGTGCCAGCAGCTTCCGGGGGGTATACAATGAGCAGTTCTTC
CASSFRGVYNEQFF
>TRBJ1-4|.|TRBV6-6|.
TGTGCCAGCTCTTTAGGGCAGAGGGATGAAAAACTGTTTTTT
CASSLGQRDEKLFF
>TRBJ2-1|.|TRBV7-9|once
TGTGCCAGCAGCTTAACACAAAAGGACTATCATGAGCAGTTCTTC
CASSLTQKDYHEQFF
>TRBJ2-3|.|TRBV7-6|medium-sized
TGTGCCAGCAGCTTATCAGTGGGACTTGGGATTGATACGCAGTATTTT
CASSLSVGLGIDTQYF
>TRBJ1-1|TRBD1|TRBV28|.
TGTGCCAGCAGTTTATCGACAGGGGGCACTGAAGCTTTCTTT
CASSLSTGGTEAFF
>TRBJ2-5|TRBD1|TRBV11-3|.
TGTGCCAGCAGCTTAAGTGGTCGGGCAGGGGGCCTGGAGACCCAGTACTTC
CASSLSGRAGGLETQYF
>TRBJ2-1|TRBD2|TRBV7-3|.
TGTGCCAGCAGCCAGAAAAAATCCGGGACTACAGGACGTATGGGCTACAATGAGCAGTTCTTC
CASSQKKSGTTGRMGYNEQFF
>TRBJ2-1|TRBD2|TRBV6-5|few
TGTGCCAGCAGGGGGGCGGGAGGGCAGTTCTTC
CASRGAGGQFF
>TRBJ2-5|.|TRBV4-2|.
TGTGCCAGCAGCCTCCTTTATGGGGGCGAGACCCAGTACTTC
CASSLLYGGETQYF
>TRBJ2-2|.|TRBV6-4|.
TGTGCCAGCAGTGCCCAGGGAAACACCGGGGAGCTGTTTTTT
CASSAQGNTGELFF
>TRBJ2-5|.|TRBV29-1|.
TGCAGCGTTGGCTGGGCGACCCAGTACTTC
CSVGWATQYF
>TRBJ2-5|.|TRBV6-6|few
TGTGCCAGCAGTTATTCAGGGGAAGAGACCCAGTACTTC
CASSYSGEETQYF
>TRBJ2-5|TRBD2|TRBV11-2|.
TGTGCCAGCAGCCGAAAAGCGGGGGGGGCAAAAGAGACCCAGTACTTC
CASSRKAGGAKETQYF
>TRBJ2-5|.|TRBV11-2|.
TGTGCCAGCAACCCGACCGGGGAGACCCAGTACTTC
CASNPTGETQYF
>TRBJ2-7|TRBD1|TRBV11-3|few
TGTGCCAGCAACACACAGGGGTTAAGTCACGAGCAGTACTTC
CASNTQGLSHEQYF
>TRBJ2-5|.|TRBV7-2|.
TGTGCCAGCAGCCGAGGGGGAGAAGAGACCCAGTACTTC
CASSRGGEETQYF
>TRBJ1-2|TRBD1|TRBV18|few
TGTGCCAGCTCCCCGGAGGGACAGGGGAGCTATGGCTACACCTTC
CASSPEGQGSYGYTF
>TRBJ2-3|TRBD2|TRBV25-1|.
TGTGCCAGCAGTGAATGGGGACTAGTCACAGATACGCAGTATTTT
CASSEWGLVTDTQYF
>TRBJ1-1|.|TRBV4-2|.
TGTGCCAGCAGCCAAGATTTTTGGGGGGGTATGGGCACTGAAGCTTTCTTT
CASSQDFWGGMGTEAFF
>TRBJ2-1|TRBD2|TRBV5-4|few
TGTGCCAGCAGCCCCTACGAAGGGGCCGGGGGGTTTGTTGAGCAGTTCTTC
CASSPYEGAGGFVEQFF
>TRBJ2-7|TRBD1|TRBV6-1|.
TGTGCCAGCAGTGAATCCGGACAGGGTATCTACGAGCAGTACTTC
CASSESGQGIYEQYF
>TRBJ1-5|TRBD1|TRBV7-9|.
TGTGCCAGCAGCTTAGCCCGGGACAGTTATAGCAATCAGCCCCAGCATTTT
CASSLARDSYSNQPQHF
>TRBJ1-2|TRBD1|TRBV5-1|.
TGCGCCAGCAGCTTGGGGGCAGGGACAGGGGGTTATGGCTACACCTTC
CASSLGAGTGGYGYTF
>TRBJ2-7|.|TRBV19|medium-sized
TGTGCCAGTAGTGCTTTGGAGAGCTCCTACGAGCAGTACTTC
CASSALESSYEQYF
>TRBJ1-1|.|TRBV18|.
TGTGCCAGCTCACTTGGACACGCGGGGGCTGAAGCTTTCTTT
CASSLGHAGAEAFF
>TRBJ2-2|TRBD1|TRBV7-3|.
TGTGCCAGCAGCTTAAGGACAGGGGGGAACACCGGGGAGCTGTTTTTT
CASSLRTGGNTGELFF
>TRBJ2-7|.|TRBV30|few
TGTGCCTGGAGAAACCTGGGGGGTCCCTACGAGCAGTACTTC
CAWRNLGGPYEQYF
>TRBJ2-1|.|TRBV5-6|.
TGTGCCAGCAGCTTGAAGAACAGGGTAGATGGGCAGTTCTTC
CASSLKNRVDGQFF
>TRBJ2-3|TRBD2|TRBV11-2|.
TGTGCCAGCAGCTTAGAACGGTTAACTAGCGGGGTAGATACGCAGTATTTT
CASSLERLTSGVDTQYF
>TRBJ2-2|.|TRBV5-4|.
TGTGCCAGCACTCCTGCCGGGACACTGCGGACCGGGGAGCTGTTTTTT
CASTPAGTLRTGELFF
>TRBJ1-2|TRBD1|TRBV2|.
TGTGCCAGCAGGCTGACAGGGGAGGTAAAGGGCTACACCTTC
CASRLTGEVKGYTF
>TRBJ2-5|TRBD2|TRBV7-2|.
TGTGCCAGCAGCCTTGGACTAGCGGGAGTAGGGGAGACCCAGTACTTC
CASSLGLAGVGETQYF
>TRBJ1-6|.|TRBV28|medium-sized
TGTGCCAGCAGTCCCTCCGGGGGGGCCTTCCGGTCACCCCTCCACTTT
CASSPSGGAFRSPLHF
>TRBJ1-5|TRBD1|TRBV19|few
TGTGCCAGTAGAGGACAGGGTGGTCAGCCCCAGCATTTT
CASRGQGGQPQHF
>TRBJ2-1|TRBD2|TRBV7-9|.
TGTGCCAGCAGCTTCGCACTAGCGGGGACATACAATGAGCAGTTCTTC
CASSFALAGTYNEQFF
>TRBJ2-7|.|TRBV4-1|.
TGCGCCAGCAGCCAAGGTCCCACTAGTTTCTACGAGCAGTACTTC
CASSQGPTSFYEQYF
>TRBJ2-1|TRBD2|TRBV29-1|once
TGCAGCGCCCATCTAGCGGGAGGGGCCTCCTACAATGAGCAGTTCTTC
CSAHLAGGASYNEQFF
>TRBJ2-7|TRBD1|TRBV6-5|medium-sized
TGTGCCAGCACTTCCCGGACAGGGAGCGAGCAGTACTTC
CASTSRTGSEQYF
>TRBJ2-1|TRBD1|TRBV5-5|.
TGTGCCAGCAGCTTGGGCCCTAGACAGGGGATCGATGAGCAGTTCTTC
CASSLGPRQGIDEQFF
>TRBJ2-7|.|TRBV25-1|.
TGTGCCAGCAGTGGAAACAGGGCTACGAACGAGCAGTACTTC
CASSGNRATNEQYF
>TRBJ1-3|.|TRBV5-1|.
TGCGCCAGCAGCTTGGGACAGACATCCATTGGAAACACCATATATTTT
CASSLGQTSIGNTIYF
>TRBJ1-3|.|TRBV7-2|.
TGTGCCAGCAGCCAAGCCGCCCCAGGGCTTGGGCGAAACACCATATATTTT
CASSQAAPGLGRNTIYF
>TRBJ1-4|.|TRBV29-1|.
TGCAGCGTTTCGCTTGCAAGCTCGAATGAAAAACTGTTTTTT
CSVSLASSNEKLFF
>TRBJ1-2|.|TRBV7-9|once
TGTGCCAGCAGCTTAACAGGACAGAATGGCTACACCTTC
CASSLTGQNGYTF
>TRBJ1-2|.|TRBV4-2|.
TGTGCCAGCAGCCACTCGGGGGGGGGATGGGTTTATGGCTACACCTTC
CASSHSGGGWVYGYTF
>TRBJ2-3|.|TRBV4-1|.
TGCGCCAGCAGCCAAGATAAAGGTAGCCGAATAGGGCAGTATTTT
CASSQDKGSRIGQYF
>TRBJ1-5|.|TRBV5-1|few
TGCGCCAGCAGCTTGTCAGTGGATCAGCCCCAGCATTTT
CASSLSVDQPQHF